One sample yielded the 32 T cell receptor beta chains listed below, sequenced in a study of cytomegalovirus exposure and HLA in healthy donors. Clones were sequenced by immunoSEQ multiplex PCR, and TCRdb holds only the in-frame ones, with some missing. The sample records 170,000 or so clones, roughly 80% being singletons. The sample consisted of PBMCs. The receptors were gathered from a woman between 18 and 29 years old in good health and CMV-seropositive.

This chain connects TRBV19 to TRBJ1-5; maybe TRBD1 (6 bases). From germline, CDR1 is LNHDA and CDR2 SQIVND (reference sequence). The CDR3 length is 17 residues. Trimming took 7 bases from V and 2 from J, leaving 21 bases between them. This CDR3 reads CASMDLSGTWGNQPQHF. The CDR3 region has the DNA TGTGCCAGTATGGATCTCTCGGGGACATGGGGCAATCAGCCCCAGCATTTT.

The genes are TRBV6-1 and TRBJ1-2; a weak D match, TRBD1 (6 bases). The CDR3 extends over 14 amino acids. Germline CDR1 is MNHNS and CDR2 is SASEGT. The V gene lost 4 bases and the J gene lost 3 bases, with 12 bases spanning the gap. The chain's CDR3 is CASSGGQGYYGYTF. The CDR3 region has the DNA TGTGCCAGCAGTGGAGGCCAGGGGTACTATGGCTACACCTTC.

This chain uses TRBV14 with TRBJ2-5; no definite D call. With 4 bases removed from V and 9 bases from J, the gap between germline ends came to 18 bases. Germline V gene lookup returns CDR1 SGHDN and CDR2 FVKESK. The CDR3 runs 14 residues. CDR3 coding DNA: TGTGCCAGCAGCCCCCTACGAGCGTACGAGGCCCAGTACTTC. Residues: CASSPLRAYEAQYF.

V usage is TRBV6-1 and J usage is TRBJ2-7, with 7 bases identical to TRBD1. The CDR3 spans 18 residues. The germline V gene has CDR1 MNHNS and CDR2 SASEGT. J lost 5 bases, V lost 3 bases, and 19 bases had no gene match. This CDR3 is CASSDPLIPRQGHHEQYF. CDR3 DNA sequence: TGTGCCAGCAGTGACCCGTTGATCCCTCGACAGGGACATCACGAGCAGTACTTC.

The V gene is TRBV5-1, the J gene TRBJ1-2, with a possible D match to TRBD1 (5 bases). The CDR3 contains 15 residues. V gave up 4 bases and J gave up 3 bases, with 16 bases separating them. Germline V CDR1 and CDR2: SGHRS, YFSETQ. CDR3 sequence (DNA): TGCGCCAGCAGCATCGACAGCTCGAATGACTATGGCTACACCTTC. It translates to CASSIDSSNDYGYTF.

The chain joins TRBV6-1 to TRBJ2-5, with 9 positions matching TRBD2. The germline V gene has CDR1 MNHNS and CDR2 SASEGT. This CDR3 has 16 amino acids. The J segment lost 5 bases and the V segment lost 2 bases, leaving 9 bases of the junction unmatched. Here the CDR3 DNA reads TGTGCCAGCAGTGAATTAAGCGGGGGGCTTTGGGAGACCCAGTACTTC. Encoded protein: CASSELSGGLWETQYF.

The genes are TRBV4-1 and TRBJ2-7, with 8 positions matching TRBD1. CDR3 length: 15 amino acids. Germline CDR1 MGHRA, CDR2 YSYEKL. V lost 4 bases, J lost 1 base, and 6 bases stayed unmatched. The CDR3 loop is CASSLSTGDSYEQYF. CDR3 in DNA: TGCGCCAGCAGCCTCTCGACAGGGGATTCCTACGAGCAGTACTTC.

This clone was observed once. J is TRBJ2-5 and V is TRBV5-1; perhaps TRBD2 as D (5 bases). The ends were cut back, 0 bases at V and 5 bases at J, with 17 bases in the middle. The CDR3 is 16 residues long. Germline V lookup: CDR1 SGHRS, CDR2 YFSETQ. The CDR3 sequence is CASSLVTRGSGETQYF. The CDR3 DNA sequence: TGCGCCAGCAGCTTGGTAACTCGAGGGTCGGGGGAGACCCAGTACTTC.

This chain joins TRBV19 and TRBJ2-1; D gene uncertain. There are 11 residues in the CDR3. CDR1 and CDR2 from the germline V gene are LNHDA and SQIVND (reference sequence). V was clipped by 7 bases and J by 5 bases, with 6 bases between them. This chain's CDR3 is CASIQNNEQFF. Written as DNA, the CDR3 is TGTGCCAGTATTCAAAACAATGAGCAGTTCTTC.

J is TRBJ1-3 and V is TRBV6-5; D is unclear. This CDR3 has 14 residues. Trimming stripped 9 bases from V and 0 bases from J, with 12 bases between. Germline V gene sequence: CDR1 MNHEY, CDR2 SVGAGI. CDR3 loop: CASRRISSGNTIYF. CDR3 bases: TGTGCCAGTCGGAGGATCAGCTCTGGAAACACCATATATTTT.

The rearrangement uses TRBV10-1 and TRBJ2-7; D might be TRBD2 (6 bases). This CDR3 comprises 15 residues. CDR1 is WNHNN, CDR2 SYGVQD, per germline (reference sequence). The V end lost 3 bases, the J end lost 2 bases, and 14 bases lay between the germline ends. The CDR3 nucleotides are TGCGCCAGCAGTGACCGGGACTTCCATCCCTACGAGCAGTACTTC. Protein: CASSDRDFHPYEQYF.

V and J are TRBV6-5 and TRBJ2-7; 7 positions match TRBD1. V trimming: 6 bases; J trimming: 0 bases; junction bases outside the gene matches: 5. The CDR3 sequence is 14 residues long. Germline values: CDR1 MNHEY, CDR2 SVGAGI. The CDR3: CASREQGSSYEQYF. The CDR3 region has the DNA TGTGCCAGCAGAGAACAGGGGAGCTCCTACGAGCAGTACTTC.

The J gene is TRBJ2-7, the V gene TRBV6-4, with TRBD1 matching 10 bases. This CDR3 is built from 15 residues. CDR1 is MRHNA, CDR2 SNTAGT, per germline. The junction had 8 bases not matched to a gene; V was cut back by 6 bases and J by 3 bases. The CDR3 reads CASSPTGGVGYEQYF. The CDR3 DNA reads TGTGCCAGCAGCCCGACAGGGGGCGTAGGCTACGAGCAGTACTTC.

The chain couples TRBV23-1 to TRBJ1-2; the match to TRBD1 covers 10 bases. TRBV23-1 is marked as an open reading frame, function uncertain. This CDR3 comprises 17 residues. The ends lost 2 bases at V and 9 bases at J; junction bases unmatched: 15. CDR3 residues: CASSQGTGVWLGRRYTF. CDR3 in DNA: TGCGCCAGCAGTCAAGGGACAGGGGTATGGCTTGGCCGGCGCTACACCTTC.

This clone was seen at least ten times. V and J are TRBV7-8 and TRBJ1-4, with no clear D. V was pared by 3 bases and J by 7 bases, with 9 bases between. The CDR3 extends over 13 amino acids. Germline V gene lookup returns CDR1 SGHVS and CDR2 FQNEAQ. CDR3 residues: CASSLDGGEKLFF. In DNA, the CDR3 is TGTGCCAGCAGCTTGGATGGCGGTGAAAAACTGTTTTTT.

V and J are TRBV19 and TRBJ2-5; a possible D gene is TRBD2 (6 bases). Germline values: CDR1 LNHDA, CDR2 SQIVND (reference sequence). The CDR3 extends over 15 amino acids. V gave up 3 bases and J gave up 5 bases, with 16 bases separating them. CDR3 residues: CASSIGSRREETQYF. CDR3 DNA sequence: TGTGCCAGTAGTATTGGGAGTAGACGGGAGGAGACCCAGTACTTC.

A single count supports this clone. The rearrangement uses TRBV6-6 and TRBJ2-1, with D tentatively TRBD1 (5 bases). Trimming pared 4 bases from V and 8 bases from J, leaving 9 bases between. The CDR3 sequence is 12 residues long. Germline-derived CDR1 and CDR2 are MNHNY and SVGAGI (reference sequence). The CDR3 DNA follows: TGTGCCAGCAGTTCAGGGCTGGATGAGCAGTTCTTC. Its translation is CASSSGLDEQFF.

The chain combines TRBV6-5 with TRBJ1-2, with 9 positions matching TRBD1. Looked up from germline, CDR1 is MNHEY and CDR2 is SVGAGI. This CDR3 contains 16 residues. Losses at the gene ends were 2 bases for V and 4 bases for J; bases not matched to a gene: 8. Here the CDR3 DNA reads TGTGCCAGCAGTTACCCGGGACAGGGTGGCAGCTATGGCTACACCTTC. Amino acids: CASSYPGQGGSYGYTF.

The V call is TRBV27, the J call TRBJ2-6; 10 bases fit TRBD1. The V gene's germline CDR1 is MNHEY and CDR2 SMNVEV (reference sequence). The CDR3 is 17 residues long. J was trimmed by 6 bases and V by 2 bases; bases with no gene match: 7. This CDR3 reads CASSLGGTGAEANVLTF. CDR3 nucleotide sequence: TGTGCCAGCAGTTTAGGTGGGACAGGGGCTGAGGCCAACGTCCTGACTTTC.

This chain uses TRBV7-2 with TRBJ1-1, with TRBD1 as a possible D gene (6 bases). V dropped 6 bases and J dropped 4 bases, with 12 bases sitting between them. CDR1 is SGHTA, CDR2 FQGNSA, per germline. The CDR3 is 13 amino acids. The CDR3 DNA sequence: TGTGCCAGCAGTAGAAAAGGGGGCACTGAAGCTTTCTTT. Residues: CASSRKGGTEAFF.

The gene calls are TRBV9 and TRBJ2-3; the match to TRBD1 covers 7 bases. The germline V gene encodes CDR1 SGDLS and CDR2 YYNGEE. Trimming at V came to 0 bases and at J to 2 bases, leaving 3 bases not matched to a gene. This CDR3 is 15 amino acids long. The CDR3 DNA is TGTGCCAGCAGCGTAGATGGGACAGTCACAGATACGCAGTATTTT. Its protein product is CASSVDGTVTDTQYF.

The rearrangement links TRBV29-1 to TRBJ2-1; possibly TRBD1 for D (6 bases). CDR3 length: 13 residues. Trimming took off 3 bases at V and 9 bases at J, with 15 bases between the two ends. CDR1 and CDR2 from the germline V gene are SQVTM and ANQGSEA. CDR3 DNA sequence: TGCAGCGTTGACACGCCTTTCAGGGGTGAGCAGTTCTTC. This sequence encodes CSVDTPFRGEQFF.

The DNA for the CDR3 is TGTGCCAGCAGCCGGGCGGGACAGGGGAATGGCTACACCTTC. Residues: CASSRAGQGNGYTF. The chain uses TRBV7-3 and TRBJ1-2, with 10 bases identical to TRBD1. Germline CDR1 and CDR2: SGHTA and FQGTGA. The trim removed 5 bases at V and 6 bases at J, leaving 6 bases unmatched. The CDR3 loop spans 14 amino acids.

There are a few counts of this clone. The J gene is TRBJ1-6, the V gene TRBV7-7; D might be TRBD1 (5 bases). The germline V gene encodes CDR1 SSHAT and CDR2 FNYEAQ (reference sequence). This CDR3 has 13 residues. The germline V and J ends were trimmed by 2 bases and 9 bases, with 8 bases remaining between them. CDR3 region: CASSLYQGSPLHF. CDR3 DNA: TGTGCCAGCAGCTTATATCAGGGTTCACCCCTCCACTTT.

V is TRBV4-1 and J is TRBJ1-2; TRBD1 is a possible D gene (6 bases). CDR1 and CDR2 from the germline V gene are MGHRA and YSYEKL. There are 13 residues in the CDR3. The V gene lost 5 bases and the J gene lost 4 bases, with 11 bases spanning the gap. In nucleotides, the CDR3 is TGCGCCAGCAGCACAGTGGGGGCCTATGGCTACACCTTC. Encoded protein: CASSTVGAYGYTF.

The chain carries TRBV27 and TRBJ2-7; a weak D match, TRBD1 (6 bases). The germline V gene encodes CDR1 MNHEY and CDR2 SMNVEV (reference sequence). The CDR3 is 15 amino acids. The V and J ends lost 2 bases and 2 bases respectively, with 13 bases between them. CDR3 amino acids: CASSLHPQGTYEQYF. The CDR3 DNA is TGTGCCAGCAGTTTACATCCCCAGGGGACCTACGAGCAGTACTTC.

The CDR3 loop is CASSSRQMSGNTIYF. CDR3 DNA: TGTGCCAGCAGCTCCAGACAGATGTCTGGAAACACCATATATTTT. This chain uses TRBV9 with TRBJ1-3; tentative D call: TRBD1 (5 bases). Trimming stripped 4 bases from V and 1 base from J, with 12 bases between. The CDR3 is 15 amino acids. CDR1 and CDR2 from the germline V gene are SGDLS and YYNGEE.

The chain carries TRBV7-6 and TRBJ2-7; TRBD2 matches at 7 bases. This CDR3 region has 13 residues. Germline lookup yields CDR1 SGHVS and CDR2 FNYEAQ. Losses at the gene ends were 1 base for V and 5 bases for J; bases not matched to a gene: 2. In DNA, the CDR3 is TGTGCCAGCAGCTTAGTTGCGGGAGACGAGCAGTACTTC. Protein product: CASSLVAGDEQYF.

The chain is built from TRBV5-1 and TRBJ1-1; D perhaps matches TRBD1 (6 bases). CDR3 length: 16 amino acids. Germline loops: CDR1 SGHRS, CDR2 YFSETQ. Trimming shortened V by 4 bases and J by 5 bases, and 21 bases separated the two germline ends. Here the CDR3 DNA reads TGCGCCAGCAGCCAAGGCGCGGGGGGCGCAGGAACTGAAGCTTTCTTT. Its translation: CASSQGAGGAGTEAFF.

The V and J genes are TRBV7-9 and TRBJ1-3; 8 positions agree with TRBD1. This CDR3 comprises 13 residues. Germline V lookup: CDR1 SEHNR, CDR2 FQNEAQ (reference sequence). V lost 4 bases, J lost 8 bases, and 4 bases stayed unmatched. CDR3 DNA: TGTGCCAGCAGCTCTAAGACAGGGGACACCATATATTTT. Translation: CASSSKTGDTIYF.

The chain recombines TRBV5-6 with TRBJ2-3; 7 nucleotides line up with TRBD2. Trimming at V came to 3 bases and at J to 3 bases, leaving 4 bases not matched to a gene. CDR3 length equals 14 residues. CDR1 and CDR2 from the germline V gene are SGHDT and YYEEEE. CDR3 nucleotides: TGTGCCAGCAGCTCCTGGGGGGGAACAGATACGCAGTATTTT. It codes for CASSSWGGTDTQYF.

V usage is TRBV11-2 and J usage is TRBJ1-1; D not certain. Deletions cut 5 bases from V and 0 bases from J, with 19 bases between. The germline V gene has CDR1 SGHAT and CDR2 FQNNGV. The CDR3 loop spans 17 amino acids. CDR3 sequence reads: CASSPHGSSDMNTEAFF. In DNA, the CDR3 is TGTGCCAGCAGCCCCCACGGGAGTAGTGACATGAACACTGAAGCTTTCTTT. Looking up the rest from reference TRBV11-2 and TRBJ1-1 gives the full variable domain: EAGVAQSPRYKIIEKRQSVAFWCNPISGHATLYWYQQILGQGPKLLIQFQNNGVVDDSQLPKDRFSAERLKGVDSTLKIQPAKLEDSAVYLCASSPHGSSDMNTEAFFGQGTRLTVV.